Below, 12 T cell receptor beta chains from the same sample are listed, as sequenced in a study of cytomegalovirus exposure and HLA in healthy donors. Sequencing was performed with immunoSEQ multiplex PCR; in TCRdb, only in-frame clones are kept and a portion is missing. The sample lists tens of thousands of clones, under 95% occurring once. The sequencing sample was made of PBMCs. The receptor source for this set is a woman in her thirties in good health and CMV-seronegative.

This clone was seen once. The CDR3 loop reads CASSFGGGVTDTQYF. The CDR3 DNA follows: TGTGCCAGCAGTTTCGGCGGGGGGGTCACAGATACGCAGTATTTT. The chain links TRBV27 to TRBJ2-3, with 9 bases lining up with TRBD2. With V trimmed by 3 bases and J by 2 bases, 3 bases remained unmatched. This CDR3 contains 15 residues. The germline gives CDR1 MNHEY, CDR2 SMNVEV (reference sequence).

The table lists this clone with a count of one. V and J are TRBV7-2 and TRBJ1-1; a possible D gene is TRBD1 (6 bases). The CDR3 loop spans 13 amino acids. The ends were cut back, 0 bases at V and 11 bases at J, with 13 bases in the middle. Germline loops: CDR1 SGHTA, CDR2 FQGNSA. The CDR3 spells CASSLARAQGAFF. For the CDR3, the DNA is TGTGCCAGCAGCTTAGCGAGGGCCCAGGGGGCTTTCTTT.

The chain joins TRBV25-1 to TRBJ2-3; D possibly corresponds to TRBD1 (5 bases). V lost 5 bases and J lost 3, with 18 bases in between. Per the germline V gene, CDR1 is MGHDK and CDR2 is SYGVNS. This CDR3 spans 16 amino acids. DNA of the CDR3: TGTGCCAGCAGTAGGAATGGGGCTGGACGAACAGATACGCAGTATTTT. This gives the protein CASSRNGAGRTDTQYF.

V is TRBV30 and J is TRBJ2-7, with D perhaps TRBD2 (6 bases). Germline lookup yields CDR1 GTSNPN and CDR2 SVGIG (reference sequence). The CDR3 covers 13 residues. The ends were cut back, 2 bases at V and 3 bases at J, with 11 bases in the middle. The chain's CDR3 is CAWSLGGVYEQYF. CDR3 nucleotides: TGTGCCTGGAGTTTGGGAGGTGTCTACGAGCAGTACTTC.

Note on this clone: Other nucleotide sequences from this sample produce the same CDR3. V gene TRBV4-2 combines with J gene TRBJ2-7; D call uncertain. The length of the CDR3 is 13 residues. Germline CDR1 is LGHNA and CDR2 is YNFKEQ. Between the trimmed V and J ends, which lost 2 bases and 0 bases, there was a span of 5 bases. The CDR3 sequence is CASSQSYSYEQYF. CDR3 in DNA: TGTGCCAGCAGCCAAAGCTACTCCTACGAGCAGTACTTC.

The chain uses TRBV7-2 and TRBJ1-6; the D is unclear. Trimming took off 0 bases at V and 10 bases at J, with 10 bases between the two ends. Germline CDR1 and CDR2: SGHTA and FQGNSA. This CDR3 comprises 14 residues. The DNA for the CDR3 is TGTGCCAGCAGCTTAGCGCAAGGGAGATCACCCCTCCACTTT. This encodes CASSLAQGRSPLHF. Filled out from reference TRBV7-2 and TRBJ1-6, the complete variable domain reads GAGVSQSPSNKVTEKGKDVELRCDPISGHTALYWYRQSLGQGLEFLIYFQGNSAPDKSGLPSDRFSAERTGGSVSTLTIQRTQQEDSAVYLCASSLAQGRSPLHFGNGTRLTVT.

The gene calls are TRBV5-4 and TRBJ1-1; D unclear. Germline CDR1 SGHNT, CDR2 YYREEE (reference sequence). This CDR3 spans 17 amino acids. Trimming took 3 bases from V and 5 from J, leaving 23 bases between them. CDR3 sequence (DNA): TGTGCCAGCAGCTCCCCCGGGATCTCATCCATAATTACTGAAGCTTTCTTT. This sequence encodes CASSSPGISSIITEAFF.

V usage is TRBV19 and J usage is TRBJ1-6; D might be TRBD1 (5 bases). Trimming removed 7 bases from V and 6 bases from J, with 16 bases in between. The CDR3 length is 15 residues. In germline, CDR1 is LNHDA, CDR2 SQIVND (reference sequence). CDR3 DNA: TGTGCCAGTACCGATCTTCGGGGGACTAATTCACCCCTCCACTTT. This sequence encodes CASTDLRGTNSPLHF.

This chain links TRBV28 with TRBJ2-1; 11 bases are shared with TRBD1. This CDR3 spans 15 amino acids. The germline V gene encodes CDR1 MDHEN and CDR2 SYDVKM. V lost 5 bases to trimming and J lost 7 bases; unmatched junction nucleotides: 7. CDR3 residues: CASSTTDRGRNEQFF. In DNA form, the CDR3 reads TGTGCCAGCAGTACCACGGACAGGGGGCGGAATGAGCAGTTCTTC.

This sequence joins TRBV7-2 and TRBJ1-3; D remains unclear. Germline CDR1 and CDR2: SGHTA and FQGNSA. V was cut by 5 bases and J by 4 bases, with 9 bases left in between. This CDR3 is built from 13 residues. This CDR3 is CASSAPRGNTIYF. In DNA form, the CDR3 reads TGTGCCAGCAGCGCCCCCAGAGGAAACACCATATATTTT. The variable domain in full, completed from reference TRBV7-2 and TRBJ1-3, reads GAGVSQSPSNKVTEKGKDVELRCDPISGHTALYWYRQSLGQGLEFLIYFQGNSAPDKSGLPSDRFSAERTGGSVSTLTIQRTQQEDSAVYLCASSAPRGNTIYFGEGSWLTVV.

This clone was seen just once. V is TRBV5-1 and J is TRBJ1-1; the match to TRBD1 covers 7 bases. The CDR3 runs 16 residues. Germline CDR1 and CDR2: SGHRS and YFSETQ. Trimming took 1 base from V and 3 from J; bases not matched to a gene: 9. The CDR3 nucleotides are TGCGCCAGCAGCTTGACTACAGGGGTTGGGGACACTGAAGCTTTCTTT. This encodes CASSLTTGVGDTEAFF. Complete variable domain (other parts from reference TRBV5-1 and TRBJ1-1): KAGVTQTPRYLIKTRGQQVTLSCSPISGHRSVSWYQQTPGQGLQFLFEYFSETQRNKGNFPGRFSGRQFSNSRSEMNVSTLELGDSALYLCASSLTTGVGDTEAFFGQGTRLTVV.

The gene calls are TRBV7-2 and TRBJ2-1; D uncertain. In germline, CDR1 is SGHTA, CDR2 FQGNSA. The CDR3 runs 15 residues. V gave up 2 bases and J gave up 5 bases, with 13 bases separating them. The CDR3, as DNA: TGTGCCAGCAGCTTACAGTGGTCTGTCAACAATGAGCAGTTCTTC. It specifies CASSLQWSVNNEQFF.